The rows below give T cell receptor beta chains drawn from one sample of a study of cytomegalovirus exposure and HLA in healthy donors. Sequencing used immunoSEQ multiplex PCR; TCRdb keeps in-frame clones, though not all of them. The sample records around 110,000 clones, around four fifths being singletons. What was sequenced was PBMCs. These receptor sequences come from a man aged 30 to 45 in good health and CMV-seronegative. CDR3s include the opening cysteine and the closing phenylalanine or tryptophan. Fields, in order: V gene, D gene, clone size, J gene, CDR3 protein, CDR3 DNA. The D gene is left open where the match is weak. For some rows the clone size is stated as once, few or many, or as a class when expanded; others skip it.

>TRBV6-5|TRBD1|.|TRBJ1-3
CASSSGTAFSGNTIYF
TGTGCCAGCAGTTCCGGGACAGCGTTCTCTGGAAACACCATATATTTT
>TRBV27|TRBD1|.|TRBJ1-2
CASSGGTVYGYTF
TGTGCCAGCAGTGGAGGGACAGTTTATGGCTACACCTTC
>TRBV7-9|.|.|TRBJ1-1
CASSLDTQGLRTEAFF
TGTGCCAGCAGCTTAGACACCCAGGGTCTACGAACTGAAGCTTTCTTT
>TRBV6-5|.|.|TRBJ1-6
CASSKGGQMYSPLHF
TGTGCCAGCAGTAAGGGGGGGCAGATGTACTCACCCCTCCACTTT
>TRBV4-2|TRBD1|.|TRBJ1-2
CASSQEGGRSNYGYTF
TGTGCCAGCAGCCAAGAAGGGGGCAGGAGTAACTATGGCTACACCTTC
>TRBV7-9|TRBD2|.|TRBJ2-1
CASSLSGTSRYNEQFF
TGTGCCAGCAGCTTATCGGGGACTAGCCGATACAATGAGCAGTTCTTC
>TRBV28|.|.|TRBJ2-1
CAALPGDRRGYNEQFF
TGTGCCGCTCTTCCGGGAGATAGGCGGGGATACAATGAGCAGTTCTTC
>TRBV19|.|.|TRBJ2-5
CASSPGTMGETQYF
TGTGCCAGTAGTCCGGGAACCATGGGGGAGACCCAGTACTTC
>TRBV7-8|.|.|TRBJ1-5
CASSLWTDPSNQPQHF
TGTGCCAGCAGCTTATGGACAGACCCTAGCAATCAGCCCCAGCATTTT
>TRBV19|.|once|TRBJ2-7
CASSISQSNSYEQYF
TGTGCCAGTAGTATCTCACAGTCCAACTCCTACGAGCAGTACTTC
>TRBV30|TRBD2|.|TRBJ2-3
CAWSGLAGGPDTQYF
TGTGCCTGGAGTGGACTAGCGGGAGGGCCAGATACGCAGTATTTT
>TRBV5-1|TRBD2|.|TRBJ2-5
CASSSSGRYQETQYF
TGCGCCAGCAGCTCTAGCGGGAGATACCAAGAGACCCAGTACTTC
>TRBV10-3|.|.|TRBJ2-1
CAISGAINNEQFF
TGTGCCATCAGTGGGGCGATCAACAATGAGCAGTTCTTC
>TRBV19|.|.|TRBJ2-2
CASSIRQNTGELFF
TGTGCCAGTAGTATTAGACAGAACACCGGGGAGCTGTTTTTT
>TRBV5-1|TRBD1|.|TRBJ2-1
CASDPGQGGNEQFF
TGCGCCAGCGACCCGGGACAGGGGGGGAATGAGCAGTTCTTC
>TRBV7-8|TRBD2|.|TRBJ2-1
CASSAPTSGQTNEQFF
TGTGCCAGCAGCGCACCGACTAGCGGACAAACCAATGAGCAGTTCTTC
>TRBV28|.|.|TRBJ2-2
CASSSGAQNTGELFF
TGTGCCAGCAGTTCCGGAGCCCAGAACACCGGGGAGCTGTTTTTT
>TRBV7-9|.|.|TRBJ2-3
CASSFAGDTQYF
TGTGCCAGCAGCTTTGCGGGCGATACGCAGTATTTT
>TRBV5-1|TRBD1|.|TRBJ1-1
CASSVSQGGAFF
TGCGCCAGCAGCGTCTCCCAGGGGGGAGCTTTCTTT
>TRBV15|TRBD2|.|TRBJ2-3
CATSREAGSSTDTQYF
TGTGCCACCAGCAGAGAAGCGGGGAGCAGCACAGATACGCAGTATTTT
>TRBV28|TRBD1|few|TRBJ1-3
CASSPPPQGVGNTIYF
TGTGCCAGCAGTCCCCCCCCACAGGGGGTAGGAAACACCATATATTTT
>TRBV6-5|.|.|TRBJ2-6
CASSYSSNSGANVLTF
TGTGCCAGCAGTTACTCGAGCAACTCTGGGGCCAACGTCCTGACTTTC
>TRBV28|.|few|TRBJ1-6
CASSPGQRRGPLHF
TGTGCCAGCAGCCCCGGACAGCGCCGAGGGCCCCTCCACTTT
>TRBV5-4|TRBD1|.|TRBJ2-1
CASSSPRDRVMGEQFF
TGTGCCAGCAGCTCGCCCCGGGACAGGGTCATGGGTGAGCAGTTCTTC
>TRBV28|TRBD1|.|TRBJ1-1
CASSLAGTGANTEAFF
TGTGCCAGCAGTTTAGCCGGGACAGGGGCGAACACTGAAGCTTTCTTT
>TRBV2|TRBD1|.|TRBJ1-5
CASSVQGESQPQHF
TGTGCCAGCAGTGTACAGGGGGAGAGTCAGCCCCAGCATTTT
>TRBV7-9|.|.|TRBJ2-5
CASSAAETQYF
TGTGCCAGCAGCGCAGCGGAGACCCAGTACTTC
>TRBV7-3|.|.|TRBJ2-1
CASSLTPTTSNRDEQFF
TGTGCCAGCAGCTTAACCCCGACGACAAGTAACAGGGATGAGCAGTTCTTC
>TRBV2|.|few|TRBJ2-1
CASSERNVQNYNEQFF
TGTGCCAGCAGTGAACGAAATGTACAGAACTACAATGAGCAGTTCTTC
>TRBV28|.|.|TRBJ2-6
CASSLSLQGPNVLTF
TGTGCCAGCAGTTTATCGCTACAGGGACCCAACGTCCTGACTTTC
>TRBV9|.|.|TRBJ2-3
CASSVGAGGASTDTQYF
TGTGCCAGCAGCGTAGGAGCCGGCGGGGCGAGCACAGATACGCAGTATTTT
>TRBV6-1|TRBD1|.|TRBJ1-1
CASRRQGATEAFF
TGTGCCAGCAGACGACAGGGGGCAACTGAAGCTTTCTTT
>TRBV19|TRBD2|.|TRBJ2-3
CASGPLAGEPGDTQYF
TGTGCCAGCGGTCCCCTAGCGGGGGAACCTGGGGATACGCAGTATTTT
>TRBV29-1|TRBD1|once|TRBJ2-5
CSARGSRGREIETQYF
TGCAGCGCCAGAGGTAGCAGGGGGAGAGAGATAGAGACCCAGTACTTC
>TRBV6-1|TRBD1|.|TRBJ1-1
CASSEPGGTEAFF
TGTGCCAGCAGTGAGCCAGGGGGCACTGAAGCTTTCTTT
>TRBV4-2|TRBD2|few|TRBJ2-1
CASSPGLASREQFF
TGTGCCAGCAGTCCGGGACTAGCGTCCCGTGAGCAGTTCTTC
>TRBV6-5|TRBD1|.|TRBJ2-7
CASSYEGQGHYEQYF
TGTGCCAGCAGTTACGAGGGACAGGGCCACTACGAGCAGTACTTC
>TRBV6-5|.|few|TRBJ2-7
CASSYRRQGKNEQYF
TGTGCCAGCAGTTATAGGCGCCAGGGGAAGAACGAGCAGTACTTC
>TRBV5-1|.|.|TRBJ1-4
CASSPRGGSAEKLFF
TGCGCCAGCAGCCCCCGGGGAGGGTCGGCTGAAAAACTGTTTTTT
>TRBV28|TRBD1|.|TRBJ1-5
CASSDRAPNQPQHF
TGTGCCAGCAGCGACAGGGCTCCCAATCAGCCCCAGCATTTT
>TRBV14|.|.|TRBJ2-2
CASSQDLGVGTGELFF
TGTGCCAGCAGCCAAGACCTAGGGGTCGGCACCGGGGAGCTGTTTTTT
>TRBV2|.|.|TRBJ1-5
CASSERRGRDQPQHF
TGTGCCAGCAGTGAAAGGCGGGGGCGAGATCAGCCCCAGCATTTT
>TRBV5-1|TRBD1|.|TRBJ1-2
CASSAGQGAYGYTF
TGCGCCAGCAGCGCGGGACAGGGGGCCTACGGCTACACCTTC
>TRBV27|.|few|TRBJ1-5
CASSLSRGSDQPQHF
TGTGCCAGCAGTTTGTCCCGGGGGTCGGATCAGCCCCAGCATTTT
>TRBV4-1|TRBD1|few|TRBJ1-4
CASSQDRGEKLFF
TGCGCCAGCTCCCAGGACAGGGGAGAAAAACTGTTTTTT
>TRBV27|TRBD2|.|TRBJ2-7
CASRKRLAGEVTYEQYF
TGTGCCAGCAGGAAAAGACTAGCGGGTGAGGTTACCTACGAGCAGTACTTC
>TRBV7-6|TRBD2|.|TRBJ2-7
CASSPGTSGIVLYEQYF
TGTGCCAGCAGCCCAGGGACTAGCGGGATTGTACTCTACGAGCAGTACTTC